This T cell receptor beta chain was observed in a study of blood T cell repertoires in COVID-19. At the level of the study: Samples taken during acute and convalescent COVID-19 were collected in the United States, Italy and Spain.

Assay used: immunoSEQ multiplex PCR; TCRdb lists only in-frame clones, some missing. The sample gives about 97,000 clones, about 78% of which show up once; 7.5% to 10% is in the top ten. With 3 bases clipped from V and 5 bases from J, the junction kept 7 bases outside the gene matches. This CDR3 is built from 15 residues. Looked up from germline, CDR1 is LNHDA and CDR2 is SQIVND (reference sequence). The sample taken for sequencing was peripheral blood. The V and J genes are TRBV19 and TRBJ2-7; the match to TRBD1 covers 10 bases. This clonotype was obtained from a man in his sixties with active or convalescent COVID-19. CDR3 region: CASSILGQGVDEQYF. The DNA of the CDR3 is TGTGCCAGTAGTATCCTAGGACAGGGGGTCGACGAGCAGTACTTC.